This T cell receptor (beta chain) was captured in a study of cytomegalovirus exposure and HLA in healthy donors. Findings of the study overall: Reportedly, cytomegalovirus status was diagnosed with high sensitivity and specificity. One variant, a missense change in DCLRE1C, was linked in a later analysis to TCR beta V- and J-gene trimming. Later analysis revealed greater clonal expansion in HLA-associated TCR beta chains than in equally common others.

PCR employed 60 Vbeta and 13 Jbeta primers. TCRdb's copy holds only in-frame clones and misses some; the assay was immunoSEQ multiplex PCR. The sample includes over 150,000 clones, around 76% of them seen just once. As regards this clone: Its target is not known.

The ends lost 11 bases at V and 0 bases at J; junction bases unmatched: 9. CDR1 and CDR2 (germline): MRHNA, SNTAGT. The CDR3 contains 15 residues. This clonotype was obtained from a man in his fifties or sixties in good health and CMV-seronegative. The genes are TRBV6-4 and TRBJ2-1, with 8 nucleotides matching TRBD2. What was sequenced was PBMCs. The CDR3 reads CASRAGVSSYNEQFF. In nucleotides, the CDR3 is TGTGCCTCGAGAGCGGGAGTGAGCTCCTACAATGAGCAGTTCTTC.